This TCR beta chain is from a study of blood T cell repertoires in COVID-19. As for the study in general: From the United States, Italy and Spain came samples of acute and convalescent COVID-19. Sample material is recorded as cDNA or gDNA derived from T cells, B-cell-depleted T cells, or PBMCs.

The Seattle patients, enrolled during active infection, were followed longitudinally. Authors' methods: Reference gene primer amplification yielded estimated nucleated cell counts. TCRdb's copy holds only in-frame clones and misses some; the assay was immunoSEQ multiplex PCR. That table furnishes V, J and clone size, whereas the DNA furnished D and trimming. This table has roughly 500,000 clones, approximately 92% appearing once. The CDR3 extends over 17 amino acids. In germline, CDR1 is SEHNR, CDR2 FQNEAQ (reference sequence). The junction had 10 bases not matched to a gene; V was cut back by 5 bases and J by 2 bases.

This chain joins TRBV7-9 and TRBJ2-3; the match to TRBD2 covers 10 bases. Specimen: peripheral blood. This receptor was taken from a man younger than 35 with COVID-19, enrolled during active disease. The CDR3 DNA is TGTGCCAGCAGCCTAGGGCTAGCGGGGGACTTCACAGATACGCAGTATTTT. Residues: CASSLGLAGDFTDTQYF.